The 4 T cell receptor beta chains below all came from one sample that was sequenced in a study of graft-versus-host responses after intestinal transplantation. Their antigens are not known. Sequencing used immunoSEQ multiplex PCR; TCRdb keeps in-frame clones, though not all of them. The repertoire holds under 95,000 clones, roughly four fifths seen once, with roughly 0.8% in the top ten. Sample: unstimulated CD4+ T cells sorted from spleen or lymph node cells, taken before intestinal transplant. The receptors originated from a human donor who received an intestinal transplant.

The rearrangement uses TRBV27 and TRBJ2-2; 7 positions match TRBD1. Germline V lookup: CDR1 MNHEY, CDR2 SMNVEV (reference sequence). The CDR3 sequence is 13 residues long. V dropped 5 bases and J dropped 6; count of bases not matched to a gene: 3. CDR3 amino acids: CASSATGSGELFF. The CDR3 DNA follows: TGTGCCAGCAGTGCGACAGGGTCCGGGGAGCTGTTTTTT.

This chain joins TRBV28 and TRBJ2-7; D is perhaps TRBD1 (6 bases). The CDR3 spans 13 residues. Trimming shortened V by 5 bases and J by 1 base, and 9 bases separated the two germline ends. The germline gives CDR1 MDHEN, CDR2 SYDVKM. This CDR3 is CASSQGQSYEQYF. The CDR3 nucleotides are TGTGCCAGCAGTCAAGGACAGTCCTACGAGCAGTACTTC.

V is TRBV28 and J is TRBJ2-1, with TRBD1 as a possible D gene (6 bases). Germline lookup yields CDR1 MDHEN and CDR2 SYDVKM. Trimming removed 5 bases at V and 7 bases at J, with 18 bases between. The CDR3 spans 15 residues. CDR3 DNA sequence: TGTGCCAGCAGTGGGGGCGGGCGAGGGGTGAATGAGCAGTTCTTC. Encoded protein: CASSGGGRGVNEQFF.

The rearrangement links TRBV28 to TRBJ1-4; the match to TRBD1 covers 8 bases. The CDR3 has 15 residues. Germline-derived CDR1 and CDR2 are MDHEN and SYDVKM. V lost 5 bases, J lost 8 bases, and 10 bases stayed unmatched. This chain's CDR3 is CASSVPGQVREKLFF. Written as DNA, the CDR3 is TGTGCCAGCAGTGTTCCGGGACAGGTCCGGGAAAAACTGTTTTTT.